This TCR beta chain was documented in a study of blood T cell repertoires in COVID-19. Only a few counts were recorded for this clone. Measured with immunoSEQ multiplex PCR; TCRdb has only the in-frame clones, and not every one. Seen here are about 14,000 clones, over 65% observed once, and the top ten hold roughly 15%. The source of this sequence is a human donor in a cohort sampled during active COVID-19. The sample was peripheral blood.

Here the CDR3 reads CASSPKGGGRAFF. DNA of the CDR3: TGTGCCAGCAGTCCCAAGGGAGGGGGGAGAGCTTTCTTT. The chain combines TRBV27 with TRBJ1-1, with D tentatively TRBD1 (6 bases). Germline CDR1 is MNHEY and CDR2 is SMNVEV (reference sequence). The CDR3 contains 13 residues. Trimming shortened V by 5 bases and J by 10 bases, and 17 bases separated the two germline ends.